The rows below give T cell receptor beta chains drawn from one sample of a study of blood T cell repertoires in COVID-19. Assay used: immunoSEQ multiplex PCR; TCRdb lists only in-frame clones, some missing. The table has tens of thousands of clones, around 77% seen once. Material for sequencing was peripheral blood. The source is a man between 70 and 80 years old with active or convalescent COVID-19. Each CDR3 is given without its conserved first and last residue.

J	V	CDR3
TRBJ2-3	TRBV3-1/TRBV3-2	ASLAGNTDTQY
TRBJ1-5	TRBV6-6	ASSYPPQTGNQPQH
TRBJ2-7	TRBV19	ASSSEAEQY
TRBJ2-3	TRBV28	ASSSTRRVRTDTQY
TRBJ2-1	TRBV15	ATSIRTSGLNEQF
TRBJ1-1	TRBV27	ASSHTPNTEAF
TRBJ2-2	TRBV5-5	ASSSRASRNTGELF
TRBJ2-5	TRBV20-1	SPYRGETQY
TRBJ1-4	TRBV18	ASSKGLTNEKLF
TRBJ2-7	TRBV30	AWSADFREQY
TRBJ1-2	TRBV19	ASHSGQGGYHGYT
TRBJ2-1	TRBV13	ASSLVPTGNYNEQF
TRBJ1-6	TRBV3-1/TRBV3-2	ASSRSGLGNSPLH
TRBJ1-6	TRBV27	ASSLSGGGRQTSYNSPLH
TRBJ2-7	TRBV10-2	ASSDVGQGVYEQY
TRBJ1-5	TRBV6-6	ASSQTSGGASSGQPQH
TRBJ1-5	TRBV28	ASTVRNQPQH
TRBJ2-5	TRBV5-8	ASSQGKKETQY
TRBJ1-2	TRBV12-3/TRBV12-4	ASSRDAGGYT
TRBJ1-6	TRBV29-1	SVGGINSPLH
TRBJ1-6	TRBV5-6	ASSLDSAERSPLH
TRBJ1-1	TRBV6-5	ASSYTGQVMNTEAF
TRBJ2-7	TRBV6-5	ASLKGGDYEQY
TRBJ1-5	TRBV6-5	ASARGDYQPQH
TRBJ2-7	TRBV11-2	ASSSWPRGASYEQY
TRBJ2-7	TRBV30	AWSQGGGRGEQY
TRBJ1-6	TRBV6-6	ASSYGQGSVPLH
TRBJ1-5	TRBV5-6	ASSRDRENQPQH
TRBJ2-2	TRBV11-2	ASSWGGVRGTTGELF
TRBJ1-1	TRBV7-9	ASSRRTGGAGAF
TRBJ1-5	TRBV28	ASSPGIHSNQPQH
TRBJ2-2	TRBV9	ASSDPSGGEDTGELF
TRBJ1-6	TRBV6-4	ASEAGEIFHSPLH
TRBJ1-3	TRBV11-2	ASSRSPSRAGNTIY